The TCR beta chain described here comes from a study of T-cell reconstitution after alpha-beta-depleted transplantation in children. This clonotype showed up just a few times. Molecular barcoding with unique molecular identifiers was used for the TCRbeta library. TCRdb redid the calling of the PCR reads with MiXCR, one entry per CDR3 protein. Among 95,000 to 150,000 distinct CDR3 sequences listed, 23% were seen once. This CDR3 has 14 amino acids. V dropped 6 bases and J dropped 2; count of bases not matched to a gene: 6. The genes are TRBV12-3 or TRBV12-4 and TRBJ2-7; TRBD1 matches 8 bases. The sample consisted of PBMCs, mostly from graft donor cells, taken 180 days after TCRalphabeta/CD19-depleted stem cell transplant. The sequence was collected from a male patient between 2 and 10 years old who had a stem cell transplant for chronic granulomatous disease, so the T cells may come from the graft donor. This chain's CDR3 is CASRGTGPPYEQYF. The CDR3 DNA is TGTGCCAGCAGGGGGACAGGTCCCCCCTACGAGCAGTACTTC.